This paragraph covers one TCR beta chain sequence. Its antigen is as yet unknown. TCRdb itself ran the reads through MiXCR, one entry per CDR3 protein. The data contain some 270,000 distinct CDR3 sequences, less than 25% of them singletons. This entry is derived from a study of T cell repertoires in cytomegalovirus infection. In the study overall: Epitope selection comprised recently identified HLA-C-restricted CMV epitopes and well-studied HLA-B-restricted CMV epitopes. CMV infection together with matching HLA type was indicated by public TCR beta signatures.

Regarding the study as a whole: CMV carriers having the relevant HLA were flagged by cumulative public TCR beta family frequency. Ex vivo responses were dominated by HLA-C-restricted CMV-specific TCR beta clonotypes.

Trimming took off 6 bases at V and 1 base at J, with 9 bases between the two ends. Germline V gene lookup returns CDR1 LGHNT and CDR2 FRNRAP. The CDR3 contains 14 residues. The chain has TRBV12-5 and TRBJ2-2; D unclear. This sequence originates from a human donor in good health (CMV status not recorded). Some clones in this sample may be carry-over from other donors' samples. The sequencing used cultured PBMCs, collected from culture after CMV antigen stimulation. In DNA, the CDR3 is TGTGCTAGTGGGACTGGGGAGAACACCGGGGAGCTGTTTTTT. Amino acids: CASGTGENTGELFF.